This TCR beta chain was identified during a study of technical replicates of blood from a few donors. The germline V and J ends were trimmed by 3 bases and 1 base, with 7 bases remaining between them. Per the germline V gene, CDR1 is KGHSH and CDR2 is LQKENI. The CDR3 is 13 residues long. Sequencing used immunoSEQ multiplex PCR; TCRdb keeps in-frame clones, though not all of them. The repertoire has fewer than 15,000 clones, about 80% of them found once; the top ten carry about an eighth. The sequence came from a human donor in good health. The sequencing sample was made of PBMCs. The chain joins TRBV18 to TRBJ2-7; D unresolved. For the CDR3, the DNA is TGTGCCAGCTCACCCGGAGCTTCCTACGAGCAGTACTTC. It specifies CASSPGASYEQYF. The complete variable domain, with remaining parts taken from reference TRBV18 and TRBJ2-7, reads NAGVMQNPRHLVRRRGQEARLRCSPMKGHSHVYWYRQLPEEGLKFMVYLQKENIIDESGMPKERFSAEFPKEGPSILRIQQVVRGDSAAYFCASSPGASYEQYFGPGTRLTVT.